This T cell receptor (beta chain) was retrieved from a study of blood T cell repertoires in COVID-19. Study background: The United States, Italy and Spain supplied acute and convalescent COVID-19 samples. The cDNA or gDNA used as material had been derived from T cells, B-cell-depleted T cells, or PBMCs.

CDR3 length: 15 residues. The germline V gene encodes CDR1 LGHDT and CDR2 YNNKEL (reference sequence). V shed 5 bases and J shed 1 base, with 9 bases lying between them. TCRdb keeps only in-frame clones here, not all; method: immunoSEQ multiplex PCR. The sample carries 110,000 to 150,000 clones, about 77% recorded once. The chain uses TRBV3-1 (or the pseudogene TRBV3-2) and TRBJ2-6; no clear D. Material for sequencing was peripheral blood. The sequence was obtained from a man aged 55 to 70 with acute or convalescent COVID-19. The CDR3 region has the DNA TGTGCCAGCAGCGCCGTGAGTTCTGGGGCCAACGTCCTGACTTTC. Protein: CASSAVSSGANVLTF.